The rows below give T cell receptor beta chains drawn from one sample of a study of shared clonotypes between healthy human individuals. Libraries were prepared by immunoSEQ multiplex PCR; TCRdb keeps only in-frame clonotypes and omits some of them. The sample has 1 million to 1.3 million clones, about four fifths seen once. The sequenced sample consisted of memory CD4+ T cells from PBMCs. These receptors came from a man aged 18 to 29 in good health. Some clones in this sample may be carry-over from other donors' samples. The CDR3 runs from the conserved cysteine through the conserved F or W. The D gene is left open where the match is weak. Expanded clones get a size class; other rows say once, few or many, or leave the size out.

cdr3_aa cdr3_nt clone_size d_call j_call v_call
CASSTRTAGSGYTF TGTGCCAGCAGCACCCGGACAGCCGGATCTGGCTACACCTTC NA NA TRBJ1-2 TRBV11-1
CASSFLGSPTSGRAVYEQYF TGTGCCAGCAGTTTCCTTGGGAGCCCGACTAGCGGCCGAGCCGTTTACGAGCAGTACTTC NA TRBD2 TRBJ2-7 TRBV28
CASSPRTGNTEAFF TGTGCCAGCAGCCCGAGGACAGGGAACACTGAAGCTTTCTTT few TRBD1 TRBJ1-1 TRBV7-2
CASSRDRKEAFF TGCGCCAGCAGTCGGGACAGGAAGGAAGCTTTCTTT NA TRBD1 TRBJ1-1 TRBV4-3
CASSLDGQIYEQYF TGTGCCAGCAGCTTAGACGGACAGATCTACGAGCAGTACTTC NA NA TRBJ2-7 TRBV7-2
CARALNRVPHEQYF TGTGCTAGAGCCCTAAACAGGGTCCCCCACGAGCAGTACTTC few NA TRBJ2-7 TRBV12-5
CASSTETSGRRYEQFF TGTGCCAGTAGTACGGAGACTAGCGGGAGAAGGTATGAGCAGTTCTTC NA TRBD2 TRBJ2-1 TRBV19
CASSPTSGGYEQYF TGTGCCAGCTCACCAACTAGCGGGGGGTACGAGCAGTACTTC NA TRBD2 TRBJ2-7 TRBV18
CASSFLGPGSSSYNEQFF TGCGCCAGCAGCTTCTTAGGCCCCGGATCGAGCTCCTACAATGAGCAGTTCTTC NA NA TRBJ2-1 TRBV5-1
CASSQGSYEQYF TGCGCCAGCAGCCAGGGCTCCTACGAGCAGTACTTC NA NA TRBJ2-7 TRBV4-1
CAISDERATDTQYF TGTGCCATCAGTGATGAACGGGCCACAGATACGCAGTATTTT NA NA TRBJ2-3 TRBV10-3
CASSQSGSGAGELFF TGTGCCAGCTCACAAAGCGGGAGTGGAGCCGGGGAGCTGTTTTTT NA TRBD2 TRBJ2-2 TRBV18
CASSQSRGGAETQYF TGTGCCAGCAGCCAATCGAGAGGGGGGGCAGAGACCCAGTACTTC NA NA TRBJ2-5 TRBV16
CASSLAPAGDQETQYF TGTGCCAGCAGCTTAGCCCCAGCGGGGGACCAAGAGACCCAGTACTTC NA TRBD2 TRBJ2-5 TRBV7-6
CASSPLAGNYEQYF TGTGCCAGCTCACCGTTAGCGGGGAACTACGAGCAGTACTTC NA TRBD2 TRBJ2-7 TRBV18
CASSPLLSGTVEGGYTF TGTGCCAGCAGCCCGCTACTCTCCGGGACAGTGGAGGGAGGCTACACCTTC once TRBD1 TRBJ1-2 TRBV5-6
CASSLRAGWNYGYTF TGTGCCAGCAGCCTTCGAGCAGGGTGGAACTATGGCTACACCTTC NA NA TRBJ1-2 TRBV14
CASSYEMALRDTQYF TGTGCCAGCAGTTACGAGATGGCGCTTAGAGATACGCAGTATTTT NA NA TRBJ2-3 TRBV6-5
CAWSVLKLGLDYEQYF TGTGCCTGGAGTGTACTGAAGTTGGGGCTGGACTACGAGCAGTACTTC NA NA TRBJ2-7 TRBV30
CASSYLSGSGNADTQYF TGTGCCAGCAGCTATCTTAGCGGGAGCGGCAACGCAGATACGCAGTATTTT NA TRBD2 TRBJ2-3 TRBV7-2
CASSLGLAGDKQFF TGTGCCAGCAGCTTAGGACTAGCGGGAGACAAGCAGTTCTTC NA TRBD2 TRBJ2-1 TRBV7-8
CASSPGTSNTEAFF TGCGCCAGCAGCCCGGGGACATCGAACACTGAAGCTTTCTTT NA NA TRBJ1-1 TRBV5-1
CASSGEDRENAKNIQYF TGTGCCAGCAGCGGGGAGGACAGGGAGAACGCCAAAAACATTCAGTACTTC NA TRBD1 TRBJ2-4 TRBV5-6
CASSPPTGWQFF TGTGCCAGCAGCCCCCCGACGGGTTGGCAGTTCTTC NA NA TRBJ2-1 TRBV5-5
CASSLSGAQETQYF TGTGCCAGCAGTTTATCGGGGGCCCAAGAGACCCAGTACTTC NA NA TRBJ2-5 TRBV28
CASSVGGGSVSYNEQFF TGTGCCAGCAGCGTAGGGGGCGGGAGCGTCTCCTACAATGAGCAGTTCTTC once TRBD2 TRBJ2-1 TRBV9
CASRSTVDGGRSRGYTF TGTGCCAGTAGATCAACCGTTGATGGGGGCAGGAGTCGAGGCTACACCTTC NA NA TRBJ1-2 TRBV19
CASSDGGQGRGYTF TGCGCCAGCAGCGACGGAGGACAGGGAAGAGGCTACACCTTC NA TRBD1 TRBJ1-2 TRBV5-1
CASSPGSTGELFF TGTGCCAGCAGCCCCGGGAGCACCGGGGAGCTGTTTTTT NA NA TRBJ2-2 TRBV11-2
CASSLEASGSGETQYF TGTGCCAGCAGCTTGGAGGCTAGCGGGTCCGGAGAGACCCAGTACTTC NA TRBD2 TRBJ2-5 TRBV5-4
CAWSVAGGTYEQYF TGTGCCTGGAGCGTAGCGGGAGGGACCTACGAGCAGTACTTC NA TRBD2 TRBJ2-7 TRBV30
CASSLPSADTQYF TGTGCCAGCAGCTTACCTAGCGCAGATACGCAGTATTTT NA NA TRBJ2-3 TRBV7-2
CASSTTTGPNSGNTIYF TGTGCCAGTAGTACCACCACAGGGCCCAACTCTGGAAACACCATATATTTT NA NA TRBJ1-3 TRBV19
CASTLGGNYGYTF TGCGCCAGCACCCTGGGGGGGAACTATGGCTACACCTTC many NA TRBJ1-2 TRBV5-1
CASSQRAGFANTEAFF TGTGCCAGCAGCCAGCGAGCGGGGTTTGCTAACACTGAAGCTTTCTTT NA NA TRBJ1-1 TRBV5-4
CASSYSVESNTEAFF TGTGCCAGCAGTTACTCGGTGGAGTCGAACACTGAAGCTTTCTTT NA NA TRBJ1-1 TRBV6-5
CASSLSYRAFYGYTF TGTGCCAGCAGTTTATCCTATCGTGCCTTCTATGGCTACACCTTC NA NA TRBJ1-2 TRBV27
CASSPDGQRTDTQYF TGTGCCAGCAGCCCGGACGGACAGCGCACAGATACGCAGTATTTT NA NA TRBJ2-3 TRBV7-3
CASSLVVALPGGTFF TGTGCCAGCAGCTTGGTAGTGGCCCTCCCGGGGGGAACTTTCTTT NA NA TRBJ1-1 TRBV5-5